This T cell receptor beta chain comes out of a study of blood T cell repertoires in COVID-19. Study as a whole: Spain, Italy and the United States supplied samples that represented acute and convalescent COVID-19. The analysed material was cDNA or gDNA that came from T cells, B-cell-depleted T cells, or PBMCs.

Authors' data handling: Estimates of nucleated cell counts were drawn from the amplification of reference gene primers. The data were produced by immunoSEQ multiplex PCR, yet TCRdb's version contains in-frame clones alone and is incomplete. The DNA was the basis for D and trimming; V, J and clone size are from that table. The repertoire has under 150,000 clones, 70% to 90% of them found once; the top ten carry around a quarter. CDR1 is LGHDT and CDR2 is YNNKEL in the germline V gene (reference sequence). The V segment lost 5 bases and the J segment 5 bases; nucleotides outside the gene matches: 9. The CDR3 is made up of 16 amino acids.

The rearrangement uses TRBV3-1 (or the pseudogene TRBV3-2) and TRBJ2-3, with 11 bases that match TRBD2. The specimen was peripheral blood. The sequence derives from a human donor in a cohort sampled during active COVID-19. The chain's CDR3 is CASSYLAGGLGDTQYF. CDR3 nucleotides: TGTGCCAGCAGCTACCTAGCGGGGGGCCTAGGAGATACGCAGTATTTT.